This is a list of T cell receptor beta chains from one sample in a study of cytomegalovirus exposure and HLA in healthy donors. The repertoire was sequenced with immunoSEQ multiplex PCR; TCRdb's copy has only in-frame clones and lacks some. The sample lists 100,000 or so clones; 60% to 80% were seen once. Material: PBMCs. These receptors were taken from a woman under 40 in good health and CMV-seronegative. Both conserved end residues are part of each CDR3. D genes are given only for firm matches. Some rows have no size entry. The others give once, few or many, or a class for an expanded clone.

CASRGTSGAPGELFF TGCGCCAGCAGAGGGACTAGCGGGGCCCCCGGGGAGCTGTTTTTT TRBD2 TRBJ2-2 - TRBV5-1 15
CASSKGGSSYNEQFF TGTGCCAGTAGTAAGGGGGGGAGCTCCTACAATGAGCAGTTCTTC - TRBJ2-1 - TRBV19 15
CASSDMGDTQYF TGTGCCAGCAGTGATATGGGCGATACGCAGTATTTT - TRBJ2-3 - TRBV6-4 12
CASSPGTVSYEQYF TGCGCCAGCAGCCCCGGGACAGTCTCTTACGAGCAGTACTTC TRBD1 TRBJ2-7 once TRBV5-1 14
CASSYSSGPGELFF TGTGCCAGCAGTTACTCTTCGGGTCCCGGGGAGCTGTTTTTT - TRBJ2-2 few TRBV6-6 14
CASSAHGGANEQYF TGTGCCAGCAGCGCCCATGGGGGGGCAAACGAGCAGTACTTC - TRBJ2-7 - TRBV11-2 14
CATVGFGREAGELFF TGTGCCACCGTGGGTTTTGGTCGGGAGGCCGGGGAGCTGTTTTTT TRBD2 TRBJ2-2 - TRBV28 15
CASSPKISGAGNEQFF TGTGCCAGCAGCCCTAAGATCAGCGGGGCAGGGAATGAGCAGTTCTTC TRBD2 TRBJ2-1 - TRBV27 16
CASSYSSGGPYGYTF TGTGCCAGCAGTTACTCGTCAGGAGGGCCCTATGGCTACACCTTC - TRBJ1-2 - TRBV6-6 15
CASSLTGTAYNEQFF TGTGCCAGCAGCCTCACCGGGACAGCCTACAATGAGCAGTTCTTC TRBD1 TRBJ2-1 - TRBV7-9 15
CASSRTSGRNEQFF TGTGCCAGCAGCAGGACTAGCGGGAGAAATGAGCAGTTCTTC TRBD2 TRBJ2-1 - TRBV25-1 14
CASSGNGGRIHEQFF TGTGCCAGCAGTGGGAATGGCGGGAGAATCCATGAGCAGTTCTTC TRBD2 TRBJ2-1 - TRBV2 15
CASSQIMNTEAFF TGCGCCAGCAGCCAAATCATGAACACTGAAGCTTTCTTT - TRBJ1-1 - TRBV5-1 13
CASKRDRGSGANVLTF TGTGCCAGTAAAAGGGACAGAGGCTCTGGGGCCAACGTCCTGACTTTC TRBD1 TRBJ2-6 - TRBV19 16
CASSRVSGNTIYF TGTGCCAGCTCCAGGGTCTCTGGAAACACCATATATTTT - TRBJ1-3 once TRBV6-5 13
CASSLWGAWDRVISYEQYF TGTGCCAGCAGTTTATGGGGGGCCTGGGACAGGGTTATCTCCTACGAGCAGTACTTC TRBD1 TRBJ2-7 few TRBV28 19
CASSDSAYGYTF TGTGCCAGCAGTGACTCGGCCTATGGCTACACCTTC - TRBJ1-2 once TRBV6-4 12
CSAEWSGEQFF TGCAGTGCTGAGTGGAGTGGAGAGCAGTTCTTC - TRBJ2-1 few TRBV20-1 11
CASSYAGFENSPLHF TGTGCCAGCAGTTATGCGGGGTTCGAAAATTCACCCCTCCACTTT - TRBJ1-6 - TRBV6-5 15
CASSSMLLANYGYTF TGTGCCAGCAGTTCCATGCTCTTAGCTAACTATGGCTACACCTTC - TRBJ1-2 few TRBV6-1 15
CASSLMMDWASQYF TGTGCCAGCAGCTTAATGATGGACTGGGCGTCTCAGTACTTC - TRBJ2-5 few TRBV7-2 14
CASSLLQGANNEQFF TGCGCCAGCAGCTTGCTACAGGGGGCCAACAATGAGCAGTTCTTC TRBD1 TRBJ2-1 - TRBV5-1 15
CASSLIASNNEQFF TGTGCCAGCAGCTTAATCGCGTCGAACAATGAGCAGTTCTTC - TRBJ2-1 - TRBV7-9 14
CAIIDSNTEAFF TGTGCCATCATCGACAGCAACACTGAAGCTTTCTTT - TRBJ1-1 few TRBV10-3 12
CASSEGLMNTEAFF TGTGCCAGCAGTGAAGGTCTAATGAACACTGAAGCTTTCTTT - TRBJ1-1 many TRBV2 14
CASSPGGDTQYF TGTGCCAGCAGCCCAGGGGGCGATACGCAGTATTTT TRBD1 TRBJ2-3 few TRBV6-1 12
CASSPGTSGTDTQYF TGTGCCAGCAGCCCCGGGACTAGCGGCACAGATACGCAGTATTTT TRBD2 TRBJ2-3 - TRBV7-9 15
CASSPGQGGNEKLFF TGTGCCAGCAGTCCGGGACAGGGGGGGAATGAAAAACTGTTTTTT TRBD1 TRBJ1-4 - TRBV6-6 15